Here is one T cell receptor beta chain with its context. This sample is drawn from a study of blood T cell repertoires in COVID-19. Study summary: COVID-19 samples from acute and convalescent phases originated in the United States, Italy and Spain. From T cells, B-cell-depleted T cells, or PBMCs came the material, which was cDNA or gDNA.

Clones were sequenced by immunoSEQ multiplex PCR, and TCRdb holds only the in-frame ones, with some missing. The sample lists 240,000 or so clones, around 89% occurring once. Sequencing used PBMCs or T cells enriched from blood (not recorded which). The source is a man in his fifties or sixties who had been exposed to COVID-19.

As DNA, the CDR3 is TGTGCCAGCAGCCCCGCGCCAGGCTGGGCGGGAGGCACAGATACGCAGTATTTT. Translated, it gives CASSPAPGWAGGTDTQYF. The chain uses TRBV6-2 or TRBV6-3 and TRBJ2-3; 7 nucleotides align to TRBD2. The V gene's germline CDR1 is MNHEY and CDR2 SVGEGT. With V trimmed by 6 bases and J by 1 base, 16 bases remained unmatched. The CDR3 length is 18 residues.